This section outlines one TCR beta chain sequence together with its context. Its cognate antigen is unknown. The study ran its PCR with 60 Vbeta and 13 Jbeta primers. Sequencing was performed with immunoSEQ multiplex PCR; in TCRdb, only in-frame clones are kept and a portion is missing. The table lists about 130,000 clones, about 81% of them singletons. This entry belongs to a study of cytomegalovirus exposure and HLA in healthy donors. V was pared by 5 bases and J by 9 bases, with 9 bases of the junction left unmatched. Germline assignment: CDR1 MNHEY and CDR2 SMNVEV (reference sequence). The CDR3 runs 14 residues. Whole-study findings and limits: Per published accounts, TCR beta sequences correctly predicted the HLA-A and HLA-B alleles of most subjects. Excluded: some indistinguishable V segments such as TRBV6-2 and TRBV6-3. When analyzed later, a missense DCLRE1C variant was found to be linked to TCR beta V- and J-gene trimming.

The J gene is TRBJ2-1, the V gene TRBV27, with 8 bases identical to TRBD2. The material sequenced was PBMCs. The sequence was obtained from a woman between 35 and 50 years old in good health and CMV-seropositive. The CDR3 sequence is CASSPPGLGFEQFF. The CDR3, as DNA: TGTGCCAGCAGTCCCCCGGGACTAGGTTTTGAGCAGTTCTTC.